This T cell receptor (beta chain) was captured in a study of T cell responses to AZD1222 COVID-19 vaccine. General study points: Donors, mostly white British, included more females; clonal diversity was possibly underestimated. Only a handful of AZD1222 recipients tested seropositive at baseline. Of spike-specific TCRs, nearly half reportedly target regions left unmutated in variants.

Regarding this clone: The antigen is unknown.

The CDR3 length is 14 residues. CDR1 is WSHSY, CDR2 SAAADI, per germline. The V and J ends lost 0 bases and 1 base respectively, with 4 bases between them. Combined were second doses at about 4 or about 12 weeks. Here immunoSEQ multiplex PCR was the method, and the copy in TCRdb shows in-frame clones only, minus some. The sample contains about 89,000 clones, approximately 86% of which appear only once. The sequences come from peripheral blood, collected 28 days after the second AZD1222 dose. The receptor comes from an adult who received the AZD1222 COVID-19 vaccine. The chain employs TRBV10-2 and TRBJ1-5; unclear D gene. CDR3 in amino acids: CASSESWSNQPQHF. The CDR3 DNA follows: TGCGCCAGCAGTGAGTCTTGGAGCAATCAGCCCCAGCATTTT.